This T cell receptor beta chain was recorded in a study of blood T cell repertoires in COVID-19. Study as a whole: The United States, Italy and Spain provided the acute and convalescent COVID-19 samples.

CDR1 and CDR2 from the germline V gene are SGHTA and FQGNSA. The CDR3 totals 15 residues. V lost 5 bases to trimming and J lost 4 bases; unmatched junction nucleotides: 8. As processed by the authors: Researchers report that nucleated cell counts were estimated from reference gene primer amplification. Generated by immunoSEQ multiplex PCR, the TCRdb table keeps only in-frame clones and is missing some. The V and J calls and clone size come from that table; D and trimming were worked out from the DNA. The sample lists more than 15,000 clones, approximately 90% occurring once. The sequence was obtained from a man in his sixties with acute or convalescent COVID-19. This sequence joins TRBV7-2 and TRBJ2-3, with 8 bases lining up with TRBD2. The sequenced sample consisted of peripheral blood. The CDR3 DNA reads as TGTGCCAGCAGCCTTACGGGGGGGATTTCAGATACGCAGTATTTT. This sequence encodes CASSLTGGISDTQYF.